This TCR beta chain was captured in a study of shared clonotypes between healthy human individuals. Produced via immunoSEQ multiplex PCR; TCRdb's table is partial and in-frame only. The data show around 620,000 clones, approximately 95% seen once. Naive CD8 populations comprised CD45RO-negative cells positively selected for CCR7, excluding terminally differentiated effector memory CD45RA+ cells. Germline V gene sequence: CDR1 SGDLS, CDR2 YYNGEE. The CDR3 extends over 13 amino acids. Trimming removed 4 bases from V and 6 bases from J, with 12 bases in between. The chain combines TRBV9 with TRBJ2-3; D gene unclear. This TCR was sampled from a woman in her 30s in good health. The sequencing sample was made of naive CD8+ T cells sorted from blood. DNA for the CDR3: TGTGCCAGCAGCTACGACTTTCTGGATACGCAGTATTTT. This encodes CASSYDFLDTQYF.